These 26 T cell receptor beta chains were sequenced from one sample in a study of OX40 agonist ivuxolimab in advanced cancers. This table comes from immunoSEQ multiplex PCR, and its TCRdb copy is limited to in-frame clones, with some not included. The sample lists some 74,000 clones, about 85% occurring once. The sample here was CD4+ or CD8+ T cells sorted from blood, taken in a trial of the OX40 agonist ivuxolimab. These receptors originate from an adult with an advanced solid tumor such as melanoma, head and neck, liver or kidney cancer.

Written as DNA, the CDR3 is TGTGCCAGCAGCCCCCCCACGACTGCTAGCACAGATACGCAGTATTTT. It specifies CASSPPTTASTDTQYF. The V and J genes are TRBV7-2 and TRBJ2-3, with D uncertain. Trimming removed 5 bases from V and 0 bases from J, with 15 bases in between. Germline loops: CDR1 SGHTA, CDR2 FQGNSA. The CDR3 has 16 amino acids.

The chain joins TRBV28 to TRBJ1-5; D is possibly TRBD1 (5 bases). From germline, CDR1 is MDHEN and CDR2 SYDVKM. The V and J ends lost 7 bases and 7 bases respectively, with 20 bases between them. The CDR3 loop spans 15 amino acids. CDR3 residues: CASTQETQGNQPQHF. CDR3 DNA sequence: TGTGCCAGCACCCAGGAGACTCAGGGAAACCAGCCCCAGCATTTT.

The chain uses TRBV7-9 and TRBJ1-4; 8 nucleotides align to TRBD1. The CDR3 runs 15 residues. J was trimmed by 5 bases and V by 2 bases; bases with no gene match: 4. Germline CDR1 is SEHNR and CDR2 is FQNEAQ (reference sequence). The CDR3 here is CASSLPQGANEKLFF. The DNA for the CDR3 is TGTGCCAGCAGCTTACCCCAGGGGGCGAATGAAAAACTGTTTTTT.

This chain links TRBV6-5 with TRBJ2-1, with TRBD1 matching 11 bases. V was pared by 4 bases and J by 2 bases, with 1 base of the junction left unmatched. The CDR3 consists of 15 residues. Germline CDR1 reads MNHEY; CDR2 reads SVGAGI. In DNA, the CDR3 is TGTGCCAGCAGTTGGACAGGGGGCGCCTACAATGAGCAGTTCTTC. This encodes CASSWTGGAYNEQFF.

This chain uses TRBV15 with TRBJ1-4; D not certain. This CDR3 has 14 residues. Germline V gene sequence: CDR1 LNHNV, CDR2 YYDKDF (reference sequence). Trimming stripped 8 bases from V and 5 bases from J, with 15 bases between. DNA for the CDR3: TGTGCCACCGGCCGGTTCAGGCAGAATGAAAAACTGTTTTTT. As protein: CATGRFRQNEKLFF.

This chain links TRBV11-3 with TRBJ2-2, with D possibly called TRBD1 or TRBD2 (6 bases each). The CDR3 has 13 residues. V was cut by 7 bases and J by 14 bases, with 20 bases left in between. The germline gives CDR1 SGHNT, CDR2 YENEEA. The CDR3 DNA reads as TGTGCCAGCAACCCAACTAGTAGGGGGGTCCTGTTTTTT. The encoded protein is CASNPTSRGVLFF.

This clone was found a few times. This chain links TRBV11-2 with TRBJ2-1; TRBD1 might be the D (7 bases). V dropped 7 bases and J dropped 12 bases, with 16 bases sitting between them. Germline CDR1 is SGHAT and CDR2 is FQNNGV. This CDR3 is built from 12 residues. This CDR3 reads CASTLAQGGQFF. The CDR3 DNA follows: TGTGCCAGCACCTTGGCGCAGGGGGGGCAGTTCTTC.

This chain joins TRBV28 and TRBJ1-2; D not resolved. Trimming removed 3 bases from V and 5 bases from J, with 7 bases in between. CDR1 and CDR2 (germline): MDHEN, SYDVKM. The CDR3 extends over 12 amino acids. This CDR3 reads CASSFFSYGYTF. CDR3 bases: TGTGCCAGCAGTTTTTTCTCGTATGGCTACACCTTC.

This chain links TRBV10-2 with TRBJ2-2; no reliable D call. This CDR3 is 13 amino acids long. Trimming stripped 5 bases from V and 6 bases from J, with 10 bases between. Germline V gives CDR1 WSHSY, CDR2 SAAADI. CDR3 amino acids: CASSPFLAGELFF. The CDR3 nucleotides are TGCGCCAGCAGTCCCTTTTTGGCCGGGGAGCTGTTTTTT.

The V call is TRBV28, the J call TRBJ2-7, with 11 bases identical to TRBD2. Germline V gene sequence: CDR1 MDHEN, CDR2 SYDVKM. V was pared by 9 bases and J by 2 bases, with 6 bases of the junction left unmatched. This CDR3 spans 14 amino acids. The CDR3 sequence: CASELAGETYEQYF. The CDR3 coding sequence is TGTGCCAGTGAACTAGCGGGAGAAACCTACGAGCAGTACTTC. Looking up the rest from reference TRBV28 and TRBJ2-7 gives the full variable domain: DVKVTQSSRYLVKRTGEKVFLECVQDMDHENMFWYRQDPGLGLRLIYFSYDVKMKEKGDIPEGYSVSREKKERFSLILESASTNQTSMYLCASELAGETYEQYFGPGTRLTVT.

This clone has a handful of counts. The genes are TRBV5-1 and TRBJ2-7; tentatively, D is TRBD1 (7 bases). Germline assignment: CDR1 SGHRS and CDR2 YFSETQ. V gave up 6 bases and J gave up 0 bases, with 16 bases separating them. The CDR3 extends over 15 amino acids. In nucleotides, the CDR3 is TGCGCCAGCAACTCGGGGGACAGCTACTCCTACGAGCAGTACTTC. Its protein is CASNSGDSYSYEQYF. Filled out from reference TRBV5-1 and TRBJ2-7, the complete variable domain reads KAGVTQTPRYLIKTRGQQVTLSCSPISGHRSVSWYQQTPGQGLQFLFEYFSETQRNKGNFPGRFSGRQFSNSRSEMNVSTLELGDSALYLCASNSGDSYSYEQYFGPGTRLTVT.

The chain employs TRBV6-5 and TRBJ1-1; D not resolved. V was cut by 6 bases and J by 0 bases, with 11 bases left in between. CDR1 is MNHEY, CDR2 SVGAGI, per germline. The CDR3 is 14 amino acids. This CDR3 is CASRNRDLNTEAFF. The CDR3 DNA sequence: TGTGCCAGCAGGAACAGAGACCTGAACACTGAAGCTTTCTTT.

The V and J genes are TRBV4-2 and TRBJ1-2; D possibly corresponds to TRBD1 (6 bases). V was trimmed by 1 base and J by 6 bases, leaving 12 bases between them. From germline, CDR1 is LGHNA and CDR2 YNFKEQ. CDR3 length: 14 amino acids. CDR3 nucleotide sequence: TGTGCCAGCAGCCAAGCAGCCAGGGGCGATGGCTACACCTTC. The encoded protein is CASSQAARGDGYTF.

This clone was detected once. This chain joins TRBV25-1 and TRBJ2-7; 10 nucleotides align to TRBD1. The germline CDR1 and CDR2 sequences are MGHDK and SYGVNS. The CDR3 length is 15 residues. Losses at the gene ends were 5 bases for V and 2 bases for J; bases not matched to a gene: 6. CDR3 in amino acids: CASSPGTGATYEQYF. CDR3 nucleotide sequence: TGTGCCAGCAGTCCCGGGACAGGGGCCACCTACGAGCAGTACTTC.

The chain employs TRBV19 and TRBJ2-1; 7 positions match TRBD2. CDR3 length equals 16 residues. V trimming: 5 bases; J trimming: 4 bases; junction bases outside the gene matches: 11. Germline V gives CDR1 LNHDA, CDR2 SQIVND (reference sequence). The CDR3 is CASSPFGGSGYNEQFF. The CDR3 bases are TGTGCCAGTAGTCCCTTCGGGGGGTCGGGATACAATGAGCAGTTCTTC. Drawing the rest from reference TRBV19 and TRBJ2-1, the complete variable domain is DGGITQSPKYLFRKEGQNVTLSCEQNLNHDAMYWYRQDPGQGLRLIYYSQIVNDFQKGDIAEGYSVSREKKESFPLTVTSAQKNPTAFYLCASSPFGGSGYNEQFFGPGTRLTVL.

This chain joins TRBV28 and TRBJ2-7; perhaps TRBD2 as D (6 bases). The CDR3 has 14 amino acids. Trimming shortened V by 6 bases and J by 4 bases, and 16 bases separated the two germline ends. CDR1 MDHEN and CDR2 SYDVKM come from the germline V gene. In nucleotides, the CDR3 is TGTGCCAGCAGCGTCGGTGGGGGAGGTTACGAGCAGTACTTC. It codes for CASSVGGGGYEQYF.

The CDR3 coding sequence is TGTGCCAGCAGACAACAGGACAGGGAGACCCAGTACTTC. Its translation: CASRQQDRETQYF. The chain employs TRBV7-9 and TRBJ2-5; 7 nucleotides align to TRBD1. The V segment lost 6 bases and the J segment 5 bases; nucleotides outside the gene matches: 6. Germline values: CDR1 SEHNR, CDR2 FQNEAQ (reference sequence). This CDR3 region has 13 residues.

The chain uses TRBV14 and TRBJ2-1; D gene uncertain. V lost 6 bases and J lost 4, with 10 bases in between. The CDR3 extends over 13 amino acids. Germline CDR1 reads SGHDN; CDR2 reads FVKESK. In nucleotides, the CDR3 is TGTGCCAGCAGGCTAACTCTTTACAATGAGCAGTTCTTC. Translation gives CASRLTLYNEQFF. Full variable domain (missing parts from reference TRBV14 and TRBJ2-1): EAGVTQFPSHSVIEKGQTVTLRCDPISGHDNLYWYRRVMGKEIKFLLHFVKESKQDESGMPNNRFLAERTGGTYSTLKVQPAELEDSGVYFCASRLTLYNEQFFGPGTRLTVL.

The chain couples TRBV5-5 to TRBJ2-3; 9 bases align to TRBD1. The V gene end was trimmed by 1 base and the J gene end by 6 bases; junction bases not matched to a gene: 12. In germline, CDR1 is SGHKS, CDR2 YYEKEE (reference sequence). The CDR3 has 17 amino acids. CDR3 coding DNA: TGTGCCAGCAGCTTGACCCCGGACAGGGGAGTCGCGGATACGCAGTATTTT. The encoded protein is CASSLTPDRGVADTQYF. The entire variable domain, with the rest obtained from reference TRBV5-5 and TRBJ2-3, is as follows: DAGVTQSPTHLIKTRGQQVTLRCSPISGHKSVSWYQQVLGQGPQFIFQYYEKEERGRGNFPDRFSARQFPNYSSELNVNALLLGDSALYLCASSLTPDRGVADTQYFGPGTRLTVL.

This clone was detected a few times. V gene TRBV10-1 combines with J gene TRBJ2-6, with unresolved D. Germline CDR1 and CDR2: WNHNN and SYGVQD (reference sequence). The CDR3 totals 14 residues. Trimming cost V 11 bases and J 0 bases, with 11 bases left between them. CDR3 protein: CAGQGFSGANVLTF. The CDR3 coding sequence is TGCGCCGGTCAAGGTTTCTCTGGGGCCAACGTCCTGACTTTC.

The chain joins TRBV2 to TRBJ1-3; maybe TRBD1 (5 bases). The germline V gene has CDR1 SNHLY and CDR2 FYNNEI. The CDR3 is made up of 14 amino acids. V gave up 8 bases and J gave up 2 bases, with 13 bases separating them. CDR3 protein: CASATGGAGNTIYF. CDR3 DNA: TGTGCCAGCGCAACCGGGGGGGCTGGAAACACCATATATTTT.

The chain carries TRBV25-1 and TRBJ2-5, with TRBD1 matching 8 bases. The J call may be incorrect, as the DNA end agrees better with TRBJ2-7. CDR1 is MGHDK, CDR2 SYGVNS, per germline. The CDR3 runs 14 residues. In nucleotides, the CDR3 is TGTGCCAGCAGTGGACAGGGGATAACCTACGAGCAGTACTTC. Translated: CASSGQGITYEQYF.

The chain carries TRBV19 and TRBJ2-1; D call uncertain. This CDR3 contains 13 residues. Germline V gives CDR1 LNHDA, CDR2 SQIVND (reference sequence). The V end lost 11 bases, the J end lost 4 bases, and 15 bases lay between the germline ends. CDR3 bases: TGTGCCTCTGGGAAGGGTTCGTACAATGAGCAGTTCTTC. Its translation: CASGKGSYNEQFF.

The genes are TRBV5-4 and TRBJ2-3; 7 positions match TRBD2. From germline, CDR1 is SGHNT and CDR2 YYREEE (reference sequence). The ends lost 2 bases at V and 6 bases at J; junction bases unmatched: 0. CDR3 length: 12 residues. This CDR3 is CASSFGGDTQYF. CDR3 nucleotide sequence: TGTGCCAGCAGCTTCGGGGGGGATACGCAGTATTTT.

The gene calls are TRBV27 and TRBJ1-4, with a tentative D call TRBD1 (6 bases). The CDR3 covers 17 residues. The V end lost 7 bases, the J end lost 0 bases, and 18 bases lay between the germline ends. Germline CDR1 and CDR2: MNHEY and SMNVEV (reference sequence). CDR3 in amino acids: CASTNRVGGTTNEKLFF. CDR3 coding DNA: TGTGCCAGCACAAACCGGGTAGGGGGAACAACTAATGAAAAACTGTTTTTT.

Comments on this clone: Other nucleotide sequences in the sample specify the same CDR3. The chain couples TRBV5-1 to TRBJ1-1; D gene uncertain. Germline loops: CDR1 SGHRS, CDR2 YFSETQ. The length of the CDR3 is 13 residues. Trimming removed 0 bases from V and 0 bases from J, with 3 bases in between. Here the CDR3 reads CASSLGVNTEAFF. The CDR3 DNA sequence: TGCGCCAGCAGCTTGGGGGTGAACACTGAAGCTTTCTTT.